This is a list of T cell receptor beta chains from one sample in a study of blood T cell repertoires in COVID-19. Method: immunoSEQ multiplex PCR; TCRdb's copy keeps in-frame clones and lacks some. This table has over 250,000 clones, 80% to 90% appearing once. Sequencing was carried out using PBMCs or T cells enriched from blood (not recorded which). These receptors all come from a woman between 18 and 30 years old who had recovered from COVID-19. CDR3s include the opening cysteine and the closing phenylalanine or tryptophan. A D gene is named only where the DNA matches it firmly. The size of a clone is reported for some rows only, either as once, few or many, or as a class for expanded clones.

>once|TRBJ2-2|TRBD1|16|TRBV5-6
CASSTGQGLVTGELFF
TGTGCCAGCAGCACGGGACAGGGGCTCGTCACCGGGGAGCTGTTTTTT
>-|TRBJ1-1|-|13|TRBV28
CASSLGRGMVAFF
TGTGCCAGCAGTTTGGGGAGGGGGATGGTCGCTTTCTTT
>-|TRBJ1-2|-|11|TRBV20-1
CSAGGSGGYTF
TGCAGTGCCGGGGGATCGGGTGGCTACACCTTC
>-|TRBJ1-1|-|15|TRBV6-5
CASSSSGRLNTEAFF
TGTGCCAGCAGTTCCTCAGGGAGGCTAAACACTGAAGCTTTCTTT
>-|TRBJ1-4|TRBD1|13|TRBV5-1
CASSQGEPEKLFF
TGCGCCAGCTCCCAGGGGGAACCTGAAAAACTGTTTTTT
>-|TRBJ2-7|-|17|TRBV4-1
CASSQDGRLGDSYEQYF
TGCGCCAGCAGCCAAGATGGGCGTTTAGGGGATTCCTACGAGCAGTACTTC
>few|TRBJ2-2|TRBD1|15|TRBV6-4
CASSPTGTNTGELFF
TGTGCCAGCAGTCCGACAGGGACGAACACCGGGGAGCTGTTTTTT
>-|TRBJ2-2|-|15|TRBV5-1
CASSESTTVTGELFF
TGCGCCAGCAGCGAATCTACCACGGTCACCGGGGAGCTGTTTTTT
>-|TRBJ2-5|TRBD2|16|TRBV4-1
CASSQGGASGQETQYF
TGCGCCAGCAGCCAAGGTGGGGCTAGCGGGCAAGAGACCCAGTACTTC
>-|TRBJ2-7|-|13|TRBV12-3/TRBV12-4
CASSMGAFYEQYF
TGTGCCAGCAGCATGGGGGCTTTCTACGAGCAGTACTTC
>-|TRBJ2-3|-|15|TRBV27
CASSLRVMGTDTQYF
TGTGCCAGCAGTTTACGAGTAATGGGCACAGATACGCAGTATTTT
>-|TRBJ1-1|TRBD1|13|TRBV3-1/TRBV3-2
CASSHLGTAEAFF
TGTGCCAGCAGCCACCTGGGGACAGCTGAAGCTTTCTTT
>-|TRBJ1-5|-|14|TRBV7-2
CASSLLGRGQPQHF
TGTGCCAGCAGTTTGTTGGGAAGGGGTCAGCCCCAGCATTTT
>-|TRBJ2-1|-|15|TRBV7-8
CASSLATGWGNEQFF
TGTGCCAGCAGCTTAGCAACAGGGTGGGGGAATGAGCAGTTCTTC
>-|TRBJ1-2|TRBD1|13|TRBV18
CASSGGQGYGYTF
TGTGCCAGCTCAGGGGGACAGGGCTATGGCTACACCTTC
>-|TRBJ2-1|-|13|TRBV12-3/TRBV12-4
CATSTYSYNEQFF
TGTGCCACGTCAACTTACTCCTACAATGAGCAGTTCTTC
>-|TRBJ2-2|-|11|TRBV6-5
CASRETGELFF
TGTGCCAGCAGGGAGACCGGGGAGCTGTTTTTT
>-|TRBJ1-5|TRBD1|14|TRBV25-1
CASSEGTAYQPQHF
TGTGCCAGCAGTGAAGGGACAGCTTATCAGCCCCAGCATTTT
>-|TRBJ1-4|TRBD1|13|TRBV30
CAWSGDRVEKLFF
TGTGCCTGGAGCGGGGACAGGGTTGAAAAACTGTTTTTT
>-|TRBJ1-2|-|13|TRBV28
CASTPRSDYGYTF
TGTGCCAGCACCCCGAGATCGGACTATGGCTACACCTTC
>-|TRBJ2-7|TRBD1|13|TRBV6-5
CASSSDRGNEQYF
TGTGCCAGCAGTTCGGACAGGGGCAACGAGCAGTACTTC
>few|TRBJ1-6|-|14|TRBV2
CASSLGGYNSPLHF
TGTGCCAGCTCCCTCGGGGGTTATAATTCACCCCTCCACTTT
>-|TRBJ1-4|-|15|TRBV10-3
CAISESTGNNEKLFF
TGTGCCATCAGTGAGTCGACAGGCAATAATGAAAAACTGTTTTTT
>-|TRBJ1-5|TRBD1|15|TRBV5-1
CASRPGTGDGQPQHF
TGCGCCAGCAGACCCGGGACAGGGGATGGTCAGCCCCAGCATTTT